This T cell receptor beta chain stems from a study of spatial heterogeneity in lung cancer. Overall study context: The study observed each unique TCR and UMI combination more than ten times on average in raw reads. Study findings and constraints: Tracking of tumor mutation counts was seen in expanded intratumoral alpha and beta TCR counts. Quantities of ubiquitous and regional expanded TCRs paralleled ubiquitous and regional nonsynonymous mutations, respectively.

Germline V gene data show CDR1 as MNHEY and CDR2 as SVGAGI. This CDR3 is 16 amino acids long. Trimming left V 5 bases short and J 0 bases short, with 11 bases between. Sample time point: sample taken at primary tumor resection. Whole RNA was taken from tumor, nontumor lung or frozen PBMC; it was then sequenced unsorted. As regards this clonotype: Its antigen is not known.

The presence of a unique molecular identifier marked each TCR cDNA molecule. TCRdb ran MiXCR on the 5' RACE reads and lists one entry per CDR3 protein. The profile covers some 5,000 distinct CDR3 sequences, with 7% to 8.5% appearing a single time and 19% taken by the ten largest. The receptor's source is a male donor with early-stage non-small cell lung cancer. The genes are TRBV6-5 and TRBJ2-6, with a possible D match to TRBD1 (5 bases). The material was lung tumor tissue, obtained at surgery. CDR3 DNA: TGTGCCAGCAGTGTCAGGGTCCTCTCTGGGGCCAACGTCCTGACTTTC. Protein product: CASSVRVLSGANVLTF.